This T cell receptor beta chain originates from a study of OX40 agonist ivuxolimab in advanced cancers. Patients were ruled out by autoimmune disease history or systemic immunosuppression. Produced via immunoSEQ multiplex PCR; TCRdb's table is partial and in-frame only. The sample yields about 84,000 clones, 94% seen once. Study observations and caveats: CD8+ T cells (on average) carried more expanded clones than CD4+ T cells.

As regards this clone: The target antigen is unknown.

The sequence was obtained from an adult with an advanced solid tumor such as melanoma, head and neck, liver or kidney cancer. Sequencing used CD4+ or CD8+ T cells sorted from blood, obtained in a trial of the OX40 agonist ivuxolimab.

This CDR3 is CASSLTGTDTQYF. The CDR3 coding sequence is TGTGCCAGCAGCTTGACAGGGACAGATACGCAGTATTTT. This sequence joins TRBV7-6 and TRBJ2-3; 7 positions match TRBD1. Losses at the gene ends were 3 bases for V and 3 bases for J; bases not matched to a gene: 0. The CDR3 is made up of 13 amino acids. Germline V lookup: CDR1 SGHVS, CDR2 FNYEAQ.